This T cell receptor beta chain was sequenced in a study of shared clonotypes between healthy human individuals. Study findings and constraints: Though the depth was large, rarefaction showed that sorted-subset sequencing was incomplete. The small donor group covered limited genetic and exposure diversity.

As regards this clone: The antigen is not known.

Positive CCR7 selection of CD45RO-negative cells yielded the naive CD8 cells, and terminally differentiated effector memory CD45RA+ cells were excluded. Each of the donors was a healthy adult who was HIV-negative and had not had a recent acute infection or vaccination. Assay execution proceeded at the deep level. Data came from immunoSEQ multiplex PCR; TCRdb stores just in-frame clones and leaves some out. The sample yields roughly 1,800,000 clones, roughly 95% seen once. Sequenced material: naive CD8+ T cells sorted from blood. This clonotype was obtained from a man between 18 and 35 years old in good health.

The CDR3 DNA reads as TGTGCCAGCAGTGATATTTCAGGGGAGGTTGGTAATGAAAAACTGTTTTTT. This codes for CASSDISGEVGNEKLFF. V and J are TRBV2 and TRBJ1-4, with TRBD1 as a possible D gene (6 bases). The V end was cut by 3 bases, the J end by 4 bases, with 18 bases between. The CDR3 contains 17 residues. Germline CDR1 and CDR2: SNHLY and FYNNEI.